The next 19 T cell receptor beta chains were all read from a single sample in a study of shared clonotypes between healthy human individuals. Using immunoSEQ multiplex PCR, the repertoire was profiled, and TCRdb retains in-frame clones only, with some absent. The sample shows 2 million to 2.5 million clones, roughly 92% of them seen only once. Sequencing used naive CD4+ T cells from PBMCs. Described subset: CD45RA+ positively selected. The receptors were gathered from a young man in good health. Some clones in this sample may be carry-over from other donors' samples.

V gene TRBV27 combines with J gene TRBJ2-3; 9 nucleotides line up with TRBD1. The germline CDR1 and CDR2 sequences are MNHEY and SMNVEV (reference sequence). CDR3 size: 13 residues. The trim removed 8 bases at V and 4 bases at J, leaving 4 bases unmatched. CDR3 sequence (DNA): TGTGCCAGCGGGACAGGGATATCAGATACGCAGTATTTT. Its protein product is CASGTGISDTQYF.

In this sample, this clone turned up a few times. The chain carries TRBV2 and TRBJ1-2; D gene unclear. The CDR3 is made up of 12 amino acids. CDR1 and CDR2 (germline): SNHLY, FYNNEI. The ends were cut back, 6 bases at V and 6 bases at J, with 11 bases in the middle. The CDR3 bases are TGTGCCAGCAGGCGCCTGGGTGATGGCTACACCTTC. It encodes CASRRLGDGYTF.

A word on this clone: The identical CDR3 is also encoded by other nucleotide sequences in the sample. The chain recombines TRBV18 with TRBJ2-6; no clear D. Trimming removed 4 bases at V and 0 bases at J, with 7 bases between. This CDR3 is 15 amino acids long. CDR1 and CDR2 from the germline V gene are KGHSH and LQKENI. In DNA form, the CDR3 reads TGTGCCAGCTCACGAAGGGACTCTGGGGCCAACGTCCTGACTTTC. Translated, it gives CASSRRDSGANVLTF.

This chain uses TRBV28 with TRBJ2-6, with D possibly matching TRBD1 (5 bases). Germline CDR1 is MDHEN and CDR2 is SYDVKM. The CDR3 contains 14 residues. V was pared by 5 bases and J by 6 bases, with 11 bases between. The CDR3 is CASSPRVVANVLTF. CDR3 sequence (DNA): TGTGCCAGCAGTCCCAGGGTGGTGGCCAACGTCCTGACTTTC.

The chain combines TRBV6-6 with TRBJ2-2, with 7 bases fitting TRBD2. From germline, CDR1 is MNHNY and CDR2 SVGAGI (reference sequence). This CDR3 has 14 residues. V lost 7 bases and J lost 6; bases outside the gene matches: 8. The DNA for the CDR3 is TGTGCCAGCAACATGCCCCGGGAGGCCGGGGAGCTGTTTTTT. It specifies CASNMPREAGELFF.

The V gene is TRBV28, the J gene TRBJ2-1; TRBD1 or TRBD2 may be the D gene (5 bases each). The V gene's germline CDR1 is MDHEN and CDR2 SYDVKM. The V end was cut by 11 bases, the J end by 7 bases, with 21 bases between. The CDR3 sequence is 14 residues long. CDR3 nucleotides: TGTGCCGGCCGTCGGACTGGGGCGGGTAATGAGCAGTTCTTC. This translates into CAGRRTGAGNEQFF.

This chain connects TRBV11-3 to TRBJ2-1; 10 bases are shared with TRBD1. After removal of 5 bases from V and 11 bases from J, the junction contained 6 bases not matched to a gene. CDR1 and CDR2 from the germline V gene are SGHNT and YENEEA. The CDR3 is 13 amino acids. CDR3 loop: CASSPWTGGQQFF. CDR3 coding DNA: TGTGCCAGCAGCCCGTGGACAGGGGGGCAGCAGTTCTTC.

The genes are TRBV30 and TRBJ1-2; D is possibly TRBD1 (5 bases). Germline CDR1 and CDR2: GTSNPN and SVGIG (reference sequence). Trimming cost V 0 bases and J 8 bases, with 16 bases left between them. The CDR3 length is 14 residues. CDR3 loop: CAWSVGRVRTGYTF. The DNA of the CDR3 is TGTGCCTGGAGTGTAGGCAGGGTGAGGACGGGCTACACCTTC.

This chain links TRBV5-4 with TRBJ2-1, with TRBD2 matching over 10 bases. The germline V gene encodes CDR1 SGHNT and CDR2 YYREEE (reference sequence). V was pared by 0 bases and J by 9 bases, with 12 bases of the junction left unmatched. CDR3 size: 17 residues. This CDR3 reads CASSLDSSGRGASEQFF. For the CDR3, the DNA is TGTGCCAGCAGCTTGGATTCTAGCGGGAGAGGCGCCAGTGAGCAGTTCTTC.

Points on this clone: Additional DNA sequences in this sample encode the identical CDR3. The chain combines TRBV5-1 with TRBJ2-7; perhaps TRBD2 as D (5 bases). The CDR3 spans 13 residues. The V gene lost 4 bases and the J gene lost 6 bases, with 14 bases spanning the gap. Per germline, CDR1 SGHRS and CDR2 YFSETQ. The CDR3 DNA sequence: TGCGCCAGCAGCATAGGACCCGAGGGCGAGCAGTACTTC. Protein: CASSIGPEGEQYF.

This chain joins TRBV5-1 and TRBJ2-6; D is possibly TRBD2 (5 bases). Looked up from germline, CDR1 is SGHRS and CDR2 is YFSETQ. V lost 2 bases to trimming and J lost 2 bases, with 14 bases between them. This CDR3 has 17 amino acids. The CDR3 nucleotides are TGCGCCAGCAGCTTTTACGGAGGCAGCCCTGGGGCCAACGTCCTGACTTTC. This sequence encodes CASSFYGGSPGANVLTF.

The chain recombines TRBV6-1 with TRBJ2-3; D unclear. Trimming stripped 3 bases from V and 4 bases from J, with 8 bases between. Germline V lookup: CDR1 MNHNS, CDR2 SASEGT. This CDR3 contains 13 residues. The CDR3 DNA reads as TGTGCCAGCAGTGATCCAGGTCCAGATACGCAGTATTTT. Amino acids: CASSDPGPDTQYF.

This chain joins TRBV5-4 and TRBJ2-3; 8 bases map to TRBD2. The CDR3 consists of 15 residues. Trimming cost V 4 bases and J 4 bases; bases outside gene matches: 8. The germline gives CDR1 SGHNT, CDR2 YYREEE (reference sequence). The CDR3 nucleotides read TGTGCCAGCAGCCTAACCCGGGAGGGCCCAGATACGCAGTATTTT. Its translation is CASSLTREGPDTQYF.

The chain has TRBV2 and TRBJ2-3; D gene uncertain. Germline V gives CDR1 SNHLY, CDR2 FYNNEI. The CDR3 has 11 residues. Trimming stripped 8 bases from V and 6 bases from J, with 9 bases between. In nucleotides, the CDR3 is TGTGCCAGCCTTGTCAAGGATACGCAGTATTTT. Amino acids: CASLVKDTQYF.

This clone was observed a handful of times. The genes are TRBV15 and TRBJ1-2; no firm D call. CDR3 length: 14 residues. Trimming shortened V by 0 bases and J by 0 bases, and 5 bases separated the two germline ends. Germline CDR1 LNHNV, CDR2 YYDKDF (reference sequence). Here the CDR3 DNA reads TGTGCCACCAGCAGAGAGGCAGCTAACTATGGCTACACCTTC. Amino acids: CATSREAANYGYTF.

In regard to this clone: This is likely a read error, given that the CDR3 carries no conserved phenylalanine or tryptophan at its end. The chain combines TRBV18 with TRBJ2-7; D gene ambiguous. Trimming cost V 5 bases and J 6 bases, with 17 bases left between them. The CDR3 has 14 amino acids. Germline V gene lookup returns CDR1 KGHSH and CDR2 LQKENI. The CDR3 sequence: CASSVDRKKGEQYL. The CDR3 DNA sequence: TGTGCCAGCTCAGTGGATCGTAAAAAGGGCGAGCAGTACCTC.

This sequence joins TRBV29-1 and TRBJ2-3; 10 bases map to TRBD2. This CDR3 is 14 amino acids long. Trimming took 7 bases from V and 4 from J; bases not matched to a gene: 8. Germline V gives CDR1 SQVTM, CDR2 ANQGSEA. The CDR3 DNA sequence: TGCAGCGGATGGCTAGCGGGAGTCCCAGATACGCAGTATTTT. Protein sequence: CSGWLAGVPDTQYF.

This rearrangement joins TRBV6-5 to TRBJ1-6; the D is unclear. There are 15 residues in the CDR3. V was cut by 4 bases and J by 7 bases, with 14 bases left in between. Germline lookup yields CDR1 MNHEY and CDR2 SVGAGI. DNA for the CDR3: TGTGCCAGCAGTTCGACCGGGCCAAAGAATTCACCCCTCCACTTT. As protein: CASSSTGPKNSPLHF.

The rearrangement uses TRBV7-3 and TRBJ1-1, with TRBD1 matching over 7 bases. The CDR3 is made up of 14 amino acids. V shed 5 bases and J 6 bases; nucleotides not matched to a gene: 9. Germline CDR1 reads SGHTA; CDR2 reads FQGTGA. CDR3 sequence reads: CASSKQGFASEAFF. The CDR3 DNA sequence: TGTGCCAGCAGCAAACAGGGGTTTGCCTCTGAAGCTTTCTTT.